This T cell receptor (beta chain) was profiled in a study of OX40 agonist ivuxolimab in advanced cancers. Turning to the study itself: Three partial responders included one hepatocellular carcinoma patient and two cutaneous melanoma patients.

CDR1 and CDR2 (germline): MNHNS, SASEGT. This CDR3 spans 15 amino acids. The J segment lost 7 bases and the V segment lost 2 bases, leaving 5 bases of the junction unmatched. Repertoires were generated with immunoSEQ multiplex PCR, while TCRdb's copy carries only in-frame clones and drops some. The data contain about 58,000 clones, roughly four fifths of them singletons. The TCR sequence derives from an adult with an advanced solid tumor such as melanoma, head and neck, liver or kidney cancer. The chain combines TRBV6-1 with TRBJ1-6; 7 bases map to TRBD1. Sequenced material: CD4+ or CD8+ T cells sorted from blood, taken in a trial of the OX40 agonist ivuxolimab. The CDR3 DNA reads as TGTGCCAGCAGTGAAAGGGGGCCAGAAAATTCACCCCTCCACTTT. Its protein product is CASSERGPENSPLHF.